This T cell receptor beta chain originates from a study of cytomegalovirus exposure and HLA in healthy donors. Use of 60 Vbeta and 13 Jbeta primers characterized the PCR. The data were produced by immunoSEQ multiplex PCR, yet TCRdb's version contains in-frame clones alone and is incomplete. The sample consists of roughly 170,000 clones, roughly 85% of them appearing once. The sequence was obtained from a man younger than 40 in good health and CMV-seronegative. The sample was PBMCs.

CDR3 DNA: TGTGCCAGCAATCCAGGGCAAGTAGGCTACGAGCAGTACTTC. It codes for CASNPGQVGYEQYF. The chain combines TRBV2 with TRBJ2-7; possibly TRBD1 for D (5 bases). Germline V gene data show CDR1 as SNHLY and CDR2 as FYNNEI. Trimming stripped 7 bases from V and 3 bases from J, with 16 bases between. The CDR3 sequence is 14 residues long.